These 28 T cell receptor beta chains were all obtained from the same sample, sequenced in a study of cytomegalovirus exposure and HLA in healthy donors. The PCR employed 60 Vbeta primers together with 13 Jbeta primers. Only in-frame clones appear in the TCRdb table, and some are missing; sequencing was by immunoSEQ multiplex PCR. The top ten hold 2.1% of the sample, which has 100,000 to 150,000 clones, around 67% seen once. Sequenced: PBMCs. Source of these receptors: a woman in her forties in good health and CMV-seropositive.

The chain joins TRBV7-8 to TRBJ2-7; 9 nucleotides align to TRBD2. The V gene end was trimmed by 5 bases and the J gene end by 4 bases; junction bases not matched to a gene: 18. The CDR3 is 18 residues long. The germline gives CDR1 SGHVS, CDR2 FQNEAQ. CDR3 region: CASSSPGLAPTREYEQYF. The CDR3, as DNA: TGTGCCAGCAGCAGTCCGGGACTAGCACCGACTCGGGAATACGAGCAGTACTTC.

The chain is built from TRBV27 and TRBJ2-7; D possibly corresponds to TRBD2 (5 bases). V was cut by 8 bases and J by 2 bases, with 16 bases left in between. CDR1 is MNHEY, CDR2 SMNVEV, per germline (reference sequence). This CDR3 spans 14 amino acids. CDR3 loop: CASRRGVEAYEQYF. Written as DNA, the CDR3 is TGTGCCAGCCGCCGGGGAGTCGAAGCCTACGAGCAGTACTTC.

The chain couples TRBV9 to TRBJ2-7, with TRBD2 as a possible D gene (6 bases). The CDR3 is 14 residues long. Deletions cut 4 bases from V and 0 bases from J, with 11 bases between. CDR1 is SGDLS, CDR2 YYNGEE, per germline. This CDR3 reads CASSSRDSSYEQYF. The CDR3 DNA is TGTGCCAGCAGCTCCCGGGACTCCTCCTACGAGCAGTACTTC.

This clone came up a few times. This chain links TRBV6-5 with TRBJ1-5, with a tentative D call TRBD1 (5 bases). The V end lost 6 bases, the J end lost 4 bases, and 13 bases lay between the germline ends. CDR3 length: 14 residues. The V gene's germline CDR1 is MNHEY and CDR2 SVGAGI. This CDR3 reads CASRGKGKNQPQHF. CDR3 DNA: TGTGCCAGCAGGGGGAAGGGGAAAAATCAGCCCCAGCATTTT.

This clone was recorded only once. The sample has other DNA sequences that encode this CDR3 too. The V gene is TRBV19, the J gene TRBJ1-5; perhaps TRBD1 as D (6 bases). The V end lost 5 bases, the J end lost 3 bases, and 11 bases lay between the germline ends. The CDR3 extends over 14 amino acids. Germline CDR1 is LNHDA and CDR2 is SQIVND (reference sequence). For the CDR3, the DNA is TGTGCCAGTAGTCGTACAGGGAACAATCAGCCCCAGCATTTT. It yields the protein CASSRTGNNQPQHF.

The gene calls are TRBV25-1 and TRBJ2-7; 7 bases map to TRBD2. J lost 6 bases, V lost 3 bases, and 8 bases had no gene match. The CDR3 is 14 amino acids. The germline V gene has CDR1 MGHDK and CDR2 SYGVNS. DNA of the CDR3: TGTGCCAGCAGTGATCCCGGGAGGCCCCGCGAGCAGTACTTC. This sequence encodes CASSDPGRPREQYF.

The CDR3 region is CASSPGNSNQPQHF. Written as DNA, the CDR3 is TGTGCCAGCAGCCCAGGGAATAGCAATCAGCCCCAGCATTTT. The chain combines TRBV6-5 with TRBJ1-5; D is perhaps TRBD1 (5 bases). This CDR3 comprises 14 residues. Trimming took 6 bases from V and 0 from J, leaving 9 bases between them. Looked up from germline, CDR1 is MNHEY and CDR2 is SVGAGI.

The chain recombines TRBV5-4 with TRBJ2-7, with D maybe TRBD1 (6 bases). Germline V gene sequence: CDR1 SGHNT, CDR2 YYREEE (reference sequence). V dropped 3 bases and J dropped 4 bases, with 14 bases sitting between them. The CDR3 runs to 14 residues. The CDR3 loop is CASSSPSRGYEQYF. In nucleotides, the CDR3 is TGTGCCAGCAGCTCGCCTAGCAGGGGTTACGAGCAGTACTTC.

V is TRBV25-1 and J is TRBJ2-7, with D perhaps TRBD1 (6 bases). The CDR3 consists of 15 residues. CDR1 and CDR2 from the germline V gene are MGHDK and SYGVNS. Trimming took off 3 bases at V and 0 bases at J, with 12 bases between the two ends. In nucleotides, the CDR3 is TGTGCCAGCAGTGACGTTGGGGGCAGCTCCTACGAGCAGTACTTC. Translation: CASSDVGGSSYEQYF.

The chain combines TRBV28 with TRBJ2-7, with D possibly being TRBD1 (5 bases). The germline V gene has CDR1 MDHEN and CDR2 SYDVKM. The V end lost 10 bases, the J end lost 2 bases, and 12 bases lay between the germline ends. CDR3 length: 12 amino acids. The DNA for the CDR3 is TGTGCCACCCAAGACAGCGCCTACGAGCAGTACTTC. Amino acid sequence: CATQDSAYEQYF. Full variable domain (outside the CDR3, taken from reference TRBV28 and TRBJ2-7): DVKVTQSSRYLVKRTGEKVFLECVQDMDHENMFWYRQDPGLGLRLIYFSYDVKMKEKGDIPEGYSVSREKKERFSLILESASTNQTSMYLCATQDSAYEQYFGPGTRLTVT.

The chain joins TRBV5-6 to TRBJ1-5; 9 nucleotides align to TRBD1. This CDR3 has 16 amino acids. Germline CDR1 SGHDT, CDR2 YYEEEE. The ends lost 4 bases at V and 1 base at J; junction bases unmatched: 6. CDR3 residues: CASSVGTGRSNQPQHF. CDR3 in DNA: TGTGCCAGCAGCGTAGGGACAGGGCGGAGCAATCAGCCCCAGCATTTT.

The rearrangement links TRBV28 to TRBJ1-1; no clear D. With 7 bases removed from V and 7 bases from J, the gap between germline ends came to 16 bases. This CDR3 spans 13 amino acids. The germline CDR1 and CDR2 sequences are MDHEN and SYDVKM. The CDR3 nucleotides are TGTGCCAGCATCAGAGGCGAGTCGCGTGAAGCTTTCTTT. Translation gives CASIRGESREAFF. Filled out from reference TRBV28 and TRBJ1-1, the complete variable domain reads DVKVTQSSRYLVKRTGEKVFLECVQDMDHENMFWYRQDPGLGLRLIYFSYDVKMKEKGDIPEGYSVSREKKERFSLILESASTNQTSMYLCASIRGESREAFFGQGTRLTVV.

The chain recombines TRBV7-8 with TRBJ1-5; no clear D gene. CDR3 length: 16 residues. The V and J ends lost 0 bases and 0 bases respectively, with 9 bases between them. Germline-derived CDR1 and CDR2 are SGHVS and FQNEAQ. This CDR3 is CASSLARLHSNQPQHF. In DNA form, the CDR3 reads TGTGCCAGCAGCTTAGCCCGACTTCATAGCAATCAGCCCCAGCATTTT.

The CDR3 is CASSLTGGGTEAFF. The CDR3 DNA is TGCGCCAGCAGCCTAACGGGAGGTGGCACTGAAGCTTTCTTT. The genes are TRBV5-1 and TRBJ1-1, with no clear D. Trimming left V 4 bases short and J 4 bases short, with 14 bases between. The CDR3 runs to 14 residues. Per the germline V gene, CDR1 is SGHRS and CDR2 is YFSETQ.

V usage is TRBV4-1 and J usage is TRBJ2-7; tentatively, D is TRBD1 (6 bases). Trimming stripped 6 bases from V and 2 bases from J, with 11 bases between. CDR3 length: 13 amino acids. CDR1 and CDR2 (germline): MGHRA, YSYEKL. The CDR3 loop reads CASSGHRAYEQYF. For the CDR3, the DNA is TGCGCCAGCAGTGGCCACAGGGCCTACGAGCAGTACTTC.

This chain connects TRBV28 to TRBJ2-2, with 10 bases lining up with TRBD1. Unmatched junction bases numbered 17, after V lost 4 bases and J lost 3 bases. The germline gives CDR1 MDHEN, CDR2 SYDVKM. This CDR3 has 20 residues. CDR3 loop: CASSSRYRRKGTGDTGELFF. CDR3 DNA sequence: TGTGCCAGCAGTTCACGATATCGCCGAAAAGGGACAGGGGACACCGGGGAGCTGTTTTTT.

This clone has just a few counts. The V gene is TRBV18, the J gene TRBJ1-1; D remains ambiguous. This CDR3 spans 13 amino acids. Germline CDR1 KGHSH, CDR2 LQKENI. The V gene lost 3 bases and the J gene lost 0 bases, with 5 bases spanning the gap. This chain's CDR3 is CASSPSVNTEAFF. In DNA form, the CDR3 reads TGTGCCAGCTCACCTTCTGTGAACACTGAAGCTTTCTTT.

In its sample, this clone was seen a few times. This sequence joins TRBV5-8 and TRBJ1-4; D gene unclear. The ends were cut back, 3 bases at V and 0 bases at J, with 9 bases in the middle. This CDR3 has 15 amino acids. Germline loops: CDR1 SGHTS, CDR2 YDEGEE. The CDR3: CASSSQVATNEKLFF. The CDR3 DNA reads as TGTGCCAGCAGCTCTCAGGTCGCAACTAATGAAAAACTGTTTTTT.

In regard to this clone: Distinct nucleotide sequences in the sample also encode this CDR3. The CDR3 is CASSFGGNNQPQHF. CDR3 bases: TGTGCCAGCAGTTTTGGAGGTAATAATCAGCCCCAGCATTTT. The V gene is TRBV28, the J gene TRBJ1-5; D not certain. Germline loops: CDR1 MDHEN, CDR2 SYDVKM. Trimming took 3 bases from V and 4 from J, leaving 10 bases between them. The CDR3 sequence is 14 residues long.

The V gene is TRBV7-9, the J gene TRBJ1-4; TRBD1 aligns across 11 bases. CDR1 and CDR2 (germline): SEHNR, FQNEAQ (reference sequence). Trimming cost V 4 bases and J 11 bases; bases outside gene matches: 6. The CDR3 totals 14 residues. The CDR3 DNA is TGTGCCAGCAGCTACGGACAGGGGGCGGGTAAACTGTTTTTT. Translated: CASSYGQGAGKLFF. The whole variable domain, remainder taken from reference TRBV7-9 and TRBJ1-4, is DTGVSQNPRHKITKRGQNVTFRCDPISEHNRLYWYRQTLGQGPEFLTYFQNEAQLEKSRLLSDRFSAERPKGSFSTLEIQRTEQGDSAMYLCASSYGQGAGKLFFGSGTQLSVL.

This clone was found a few times. CDR3 protein: CASSFLDRVGGEQYF. CDR3 bases: TGTGCCAGCAGTTTCCTAGACAGGGTTGGAGGCGAGCAGTACTTC. The chain employs TRBV28 and TRBJ2-7, with 7 positions matching TRBD1. This CDR3 is built from 15 residues. From germline, CDR1 is MDHEN and CDR2 SYDVKM. The J segment lost 6 bases and the V segment lost 3 bases, leaving 11 bases of the junction unmatched.

The chain recombines TRBV7-3 with TRBJ1-1; possibly TRBD1 for D (6 bases). V lost 4 bases and J lost 3, with 9 bases in between. Germline-derived CDR1 and CDR2 are SGHTA and FQGTGA. This CDR3 is built from 13 residues. CDR3 bases: TGTGCCAGCAGCTCCTACAGGGACACTGAAGCTTTCTTT. Encoded protein: CASSSYRDTEAFF.

Notes on this clone: This sample also contains other DNA sequences that code for the same CDR3. The V call is TRBV5-1, the J call TRBJ1-2, with a possible D match to TRBD1 (5 bases). Germline V gene sequence: CDR1 SGHRS, CDR2 YFSETQ. With 1 base removed from V and 3 bases from J, the gap between germline ends came to 7 bases. The CDR3 runs to 13 residues. CDR3 DNA: TGCGCCAGCAGCTTGACGGGGGACTATGGCTACACCTTC. Residues: CASSLTGDYGYTF.

This chain links TRBV15 with TRBJ1-2; D is undetermined. V was clipped by 0 bases and J by 4 bases, with 12 bases between them. CDR3 length: 15 amino acids. Germline V gene sequence: CDR1 LNHNV, CDR2 YYDKDF (reference sequence). CDR3 sequence reads: CATSRDQAERYGYTF. CDR3 sequence (DNA): TGTGCCACCAGCAGAGATCAGGCAGAACGCTATGGCTACACCTTC.

The rearrangement links TRBV28 to TRBJ2-7; 7 nucleotides match TRBD1. Germline V gene sequence: CDR1 MDHEN, CDR2 SYDVKM. The V gene end was trimmed by 2 bases and the J gene end by 2 bases; junction bases not matched to a gene: 3. This CDR3 has 14 residues. The CDR3 loop is CASSLGDSPYEQYF. In nucleotides, the CDR3 is TGTGCCAGCAGTTTAGGGGACAGCCCCTACGAGCAGTACTTC.

The genes are TRBV14 and TRBJ1-2, with D maybe TRBD1 (5 bases). V was pared by 0 bases and J by 4 bases, with 12 bases between. This CDR3 is 15 amino acids long. The germline gives CDR1 SGHDN, CDR2 FVKESK. In DNA, the CDR3 is TGTGCCAGCAGCCAAGATTCTAGTAGGGGCTATGGCTACACCTTC. It encodes CASSQDSSRGYGYTF.

This chain connects TRBV19 to TRBJ2-3, with TRBD1 matching over 7 bases. This CDR3 region has 15 residues. V trimming: 8 bases; J trimming: 5 bases; junction bases outside the gene matches: 13. Germline CDR1 and CDR2: LNHDA and SQIVND (reference sequence). The CDR3 loop is CASLPNRGKGDTQYF. CDR3 in DNA: TGTGCCAGTCTACCAAACAGGGGCAAGGGAGATACGCAGTATTTT.

The J gene is TRBJ1-6, the V gene TRBV9; TRBD1 agrees at 10 bases. In germline, CDR1 is SGDLS, CDR2 YYNGEE. V dropped 0 bases and J dropped 10; count of bases not matched to a gene: 7. The CDR3 is 16 residues long. CDR3 nucleotides: TGTGCCAGCAGCGTAGGAATTGGGACAGGGGAATCACCCCTCCACTTT. It translates to CASSVGIGTGESPLHF.